Given below is one TCR beta chain in context. This entry is derived from a study of blood T cell repertoires in COVID-19. For the study at large: The origin of the acute and convalescent COVID-19 samples was the United States, Italy and Spain. T cells, B-cell-depleted T cells, or PBMCs supplied cDNA or gDNA.

Looked up from germline, CDR1 is LNHDA and CDR2 is SQIVND (reference sequence). V was clipped by 0 bases and J by 3 bases, with 24 bases between them. The CDR3 is 19 residues long. Per the original methods: Cell counts per sample came from amplifying reference gene primers. Sequencing was performed with immunoSEQ multiplex PCR; in TCRdb, only in-frame clones are kept and a portion is missing. Clonal size and the V and J genes are those of that table, whereas D and trimming came from the DNA. The sample holds 250,000 to 300,000 clones, roughly 89% seen once. The receptor was isolated from a man aged 35-49 years with acute or convalescent COVID-19. This rearrangement joins TRBV19 to TRBJ2-7; D not resolved. Sequencing was carried out using peripheral blood. Here the CDR3 DNA reads TGTGCCAGTAGTATAGATCCCGCAGGTGCCAGAGCCCGAGACTACGAGCAGTACTTC. Translated, it gives CASSIDPAGARARDYEQYF.